The next 16 T cell receptor beta chains were all read from a single sample in a study of OX40 agonist ivuxolimab in advanced cancers. TCRdb's table, derived via immunoSEQ multiplex PCR, lists solely in-frame clones and lacks some. This table holds roughly 50,000 clones, around nine tenths found once. The sample was CD4+ or CD8+ T cells sorted from blood, taken in a trial of the OX40 agonist ivuxolimab. These TCRs come from an adult with an advanced solid tumor such as melanoma, head and neck, liver or kidney cancer.

The CDR3 here is CSVETGGYEQYF. The CDR3 DNA is TGCAGCGTTGAGACAGGGGGGTACGAGCAGTACTTC. The gene calls are TRBV29-1 and TRBJ2-7; 9 bases agree with TRBD1. The J segment lost 4 bases and the V segment lost 3 bases, leaving 1 base of the junction unmatched. Germline assignment: CDR1 SQVTM and CDR2 ANQGSEA. This CDR3 has 12 residues.

The chain couples TRBV18 to TRBJ2-3; the D is unclear. The ends were cut back, 0 bases at V and 1 base at J, with 14 bases in the middle. Germline V lookup: CDR1 KGHSH, CDR2 LQKENI. This CDR3 spans 17 amino acids. The CDR3 bases are TGTGCCAGCTCACCACCGTACATCGTCGAGGGCACAGATACGCAGTATTTT. It encodes CASSPPYIVEGTDTQYF.

The J gene is TRBJ1-1, the V gene TRBV6-5, with 7 bases fitting TRBD1. V dropped 1 base and J dropped 3; count of bases not matched to a gene: 5. CDR3 length: 15 amino acids. Germline V gene lookup returns CDR1 MNHEY and CDR2 SVGAGI. CDR3 in amino acids: CASSYLGGLDTEAFF. The CDR3 region has the DNA TGTGCCAGCAGTTACTTAGGGGGCCTGGACACTGAAGCTTTCTTT.

The genes are TRBV19 and TRBJ1-4; D call uncertain. Deletions cut 7 bases from V and 3 bases from J, with 15 bases between. Germline V gene sequence: CDR1 LNHDA, CDR2 SQIVND (reference sequence). The CDR3 loop spans 15 amino acids. CDR3 loop: CASKVLLDSNEKLFF. CDR3 nucleotide sequence: TGTGCCAGTAAGGTCCTCCTAGACTCTAATGAAAAACTGTTTTTT.

This clone has only one observation. V is TRBV5-6 and J is TRBJ1-2, with D hard to call. CDR1 is SGHDT and CDR2 is YYEEEE in the germline V gene. V was clipped by 3 bases and J by 0 bases, with 15 bases between them. The CDR3 contains 16 residues. This chain's CDR3 is CASSSRPRFTNYGYTF. The CDR3 DNA reads as TGTGCCAGCAGCTCGCGCCCCAGGTTTACTAACTATGGCTACACCTTC.

V gene TRBV5-1 combines with J gene TRBJ1-3, with 9 bases fitting TRBD1. The CDR3 is 17 amino acids. Trimming at V came to 5 bases and at J to 2 bases, leaving 11 bases not matched to a gene. Germline CDR1 and CDR2: SGHRS and YFSETQ. The CDR3 DNA reads TGCGCCAGCAGTTGGGGGACAGGGAAGGTGGCTGGAAACACCATATATTTT. Its protein is CASSWGTGKVAGNTIYF.

This chain joins TRBV7-3 and TRBJ1-1; 9 bases agree with TRBD1. Germline trimming cut 2 bases from V and 7 bases from J; bases unmatched to any gene: 8. The CDR3 spans 15 residues. Germline lookup yields CDR1 SGHTA and CDR2 FQGTGA. CDR3 DNA: TGTGCCAGCAGCTTAGAGCCCGGGACAGGGTATGAAGCTTTCTTT. Its protein is CASSLEPGTGYEAFF.

This chain uses TRBV11-3 with TRBJ2-7; no definite D call. The length of the CDR3 is 14 residues. Looked up from germline, CDR1 is SGHNT and CDR2 is YENEEA. The V end was cut by 2 bases, the J end by 2 bases, with 10 bases between. The CDR3 region has the DNA TGTGCCAGCAGCTTAAATGCGGCGCCCTACGAGCAGTACTTC. Its translation: CASSLNAAPYEQYF.

The chain carries TRBV27 and TRBJ2-3, with D possibly being TRBD2 (5 bases). Trimming removed 4 bases from V and 4 bases from J, with 15 bases in between. Looked up from germline, CDR1 is MNHEY and CDR2 is SMNVEV (reference sequence). The CDR3 loop spans 15 amino acids. In nucleotides, the CDR3 is TGTGCCAGCAGTTCATGGCTAGGGAGTCCAGATACGCAGTATTTT. It codes for CASSSWLGSPDTQYF.

The gene calls are TRBV27 and TRBJ2-7, with D tentatively TRBD2 (5 bases). The V end lost 3 bases, the J end lost 3 bases, and 9 bases lay between the germline ends. The CDR3 is 13 residues long. From germline, CDR1 is MNHEY and CDR2 SMNVEV (reference sequence). Here the CDR3 reads CASSLSGGYEQYF. The DNA of the CDR3 is TGTGCCAGCAGTTTGTCAGGAGGCTACGAGCAGTACTTC.

CDR3 sequence (DNA): TGTGCCAGCACCGCCCTTTGGGGAACGAACACTGAAGCTTTCTTT. Translated: CASTALWGTNTEAFF. The chain employs TRBV9 and TRBJ1-1; D not certain. Per the germline V gene, CDR1 is SGDLS and CDR2 is YYNGEE. Trimming left V 6 bases short and J 1 base short, with 16 bases between. The CDR3 spans 15 residues. The entire variable domain, with the rest obtained from reference TRBV9 and TRBJ1-1, is as follows: DSGVTQTPKHLITATGQRVTLRCSPRSGDLSVYWYQQSLDQGLQFLIQYYNGEERAKGNILERFSAQQFPDLHSELNLSSLELGDSALYFCASTALWGTNTEAFFGQGTRLTVV.

The chain has TRBV6-5 and TRBJ2-7; D remains unclear. Trimming removed 6 bases from V and 2 bases from J, with 14 bases in between. The CDR3 has 14 residues. Germline values: CDR1 MNHEY, CDR2 SVGAGI. The CDR3 DNA follows: TGTGCCAGCAGCCACGCGGCTAACCCCTACGAGCAGTACTTC. Translation gives CASSHAANPYEQYF.

The chain links TRBV10-3 to TRBJ1-1; D possibly corresponds to TRBD1 (5 bases). The germline gives CDR1 ENHRY, CDR2 SYGVKD. V shed 0 bases and J shed 7 bases, with 12 bases lying between them. The CDR3 has 14 residues. This CDR3 is CAISESTGVLEAFF. The CDR3 DNA is TGTGCCATCAGTGAGTCCACAGGAGTCCTTGAAGCTTTCTTT.

The rearrangement links TRBV9 to TRBJ2-1, with 12 bases matching TRBD2. Germline V gene lookup returns CDR1 SGDLS and CDR2 YYNGEE. The CDR3 has 16 residues. J lost 9 bases, V lost 4 bases, and 11 bases had no gene match. CDR3 nucleotides: TGTGCCAGCAGCACCCCATCTAGCGGGGGGGCCGGTGAGCAGTTCTTC. Protein product: CASSTPSSGGAGEQFF.

The genes are TRBV19 and TRBJ1-1; 8 bases are a match to TRBD1. CDR3 length equals 13 residues. CDR1 LNHDA and CDR2 SQIVND come from the germline V gene (reference sequence). V trimming: 2 bases; J trimming: 4 bases; junction bases outside the gene matches: 0. The CDR3 nucleotides read TGTGCCAGTAGTATAACAGGGGGCACTGAAGCTTTCTTT. Its translation: CASSITGGTEAFF.

This chain joins TRBV7-9 and TRBJ2-1; D remains unclear. Germline V lookup: CDR1 SEHNR, CDR2 FQNEAQ (reference sequence). V lost 1 base, J lost 7 bases, and 2 bases lay in between. The CDR3 is 11 residues long. The chain's CDR3 is CASSLENEQFF. DNA for the CDR3: TGTGCCAGCAGCTTAGAAAATGAGCAGTTCTTC.